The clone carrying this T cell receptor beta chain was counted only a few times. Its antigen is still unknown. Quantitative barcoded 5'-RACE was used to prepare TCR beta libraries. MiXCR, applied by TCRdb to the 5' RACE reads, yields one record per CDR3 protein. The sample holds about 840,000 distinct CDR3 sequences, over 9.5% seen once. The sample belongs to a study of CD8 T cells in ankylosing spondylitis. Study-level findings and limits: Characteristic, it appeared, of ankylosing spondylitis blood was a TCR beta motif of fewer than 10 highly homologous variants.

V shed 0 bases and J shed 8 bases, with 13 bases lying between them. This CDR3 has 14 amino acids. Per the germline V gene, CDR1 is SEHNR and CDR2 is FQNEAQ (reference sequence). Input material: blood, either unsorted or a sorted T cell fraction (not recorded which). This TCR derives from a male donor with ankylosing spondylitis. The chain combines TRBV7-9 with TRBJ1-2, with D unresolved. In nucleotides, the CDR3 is TGTGCCAGCAGCTTAGCGATGGTCGAGCTGGGCTACACCTTC. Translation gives CASSLAMVELGYTF.